A selection of T cell receptor beta chains follows, all from one sample in a study of T-cell reconstitution after alpha-beta-depleted transplantation in children. Each CDR3 protein gets one entry after TCRdb re-called the PCR reads with MiXCR. The sample contains more than 300,000 distinct CDR3 sequences, around 15% of which appear only once. Material: PBMCs, mostly from graft donor cells, obtained 360 days after TCRalphabeta/CD19-depleted stem cell transplant. Receptors were obtained from a male patient between 2 and 10 years old who had a stem cell transplant for acute lymphoblastic leukemia, so the T cells may come from the graft donor. Both conserved end residues are part of each CDR3. Fields, in order: J gene, clone size, D gene, V gene, CDR3 length, CDR3 DNA, CDR3 protein. D genes are given only for firm matches. For some rows the clone size is stated as once, few or many, or as a class when expanded; others skip it.

>TRBJ1-1|NA|NA|TRBV6-1|14
TGTGCCAGCAGTACATTGACAGTGAACACTGAAGCTTTCTTT
CASSTLTVNTEAFF
>TRBJ2-1|NA|NA|TRBV29-1|10
TGCAGCGTTCGGGGCAATGAGCAGTTCTTC
CSVRGNEQFF
>TRBJ2-3|NA|TRBD2|TRBV12-3/TRBV12-4|16
TGTGCCAGCAGTGATAGCGGGAGGCGAAGCACAGATACGCAGTATTTT
CASSDSGRRSTDTQYF
>TRBJ2-5|NA|NA|TRBV29-1|13
TGCAGCGTTCCCCCGGAGGGCCAAGAGACCCAGTACTTC
CSVPPEGQETQYF
>TRBJ2-3|NA|NA|TRBV6-1|12
TGTGCCAGCAGCCACAGCCCAGATACGCAGTATTTT
CASSHSPDTQYF
>TRBJ1-4|few|TRBD1|TRBV4-2|16
TGTGCCAGCAGCCAAGACACAGGGGCAACTAATGAAAAACTGTTTTTT
CASSQDTGATNEKLFF
>TRBJ1-4|few|TRBD1|TRBV7-9|15
TGTGCCAGCAGCTTACTACAGGGGGCGGCTGAAAAACTGTTTTTT
CASSLLQGAAEKLFF
>TRBJ2-2|few|TRBD2|TRBV20-1|16
TGCAGTGCCGCGGGACTAGCGGGGGCGAACACCGGGGAGCTGTTTTTT
CSAAGLAGANTGELFF
>TRBJ2-1|few|NA|TRBV20-1|13
TGCAGTGCTAGTGGCGGGAACTACAATGAGCAGTTCTTC
CSASGGNYNEQFF
>TRBJ2-2|NA|TRBD2|TRBV11-2|18
TGTGCCAGCAGCGCCCCACGGGGGAGGGAATCTAACACCGGGGAGCTGTTTTTT
CASSAPRGRESNTGELFF
>TRBJ1-1|few|NA|TRBV12-3/TRBV12-4|15
TGTGCCAGCAGTTTAGGCGGGTTGGGAGGGACTGAAGCTTTCTTT
CASSLGGLGGTEAFF
>TRBJ2-7|few|NA|TRBV12-3/TRBV12-4|14
TGTGCCAGCAGTTTTGCGTCCAGCCCTTACGAGCAGTACTTC
CASSFASSPYEQYF
>TRBJ2-7|many|NA|TRBV27|13
TGTGCCAGCAGTTACTCCCCGAGGTTCGAGCAGTACTTC
CASSYSPRFEQYF
>TRBJ2-5|NA|TRBD2|TRBV24-1|16
TGTGCCACCAGTCTGAGACTAGCGGGAGGCGGAGAGACCCAGTACTTC
CATSLRLAGGGETQYF
>TRBJ2-5|NA|TRBD1|TRBV10-3|12
TGTGCCATAGGGGGACAGAGGGAGACCCAGTACTTC
CAIGGQRETQYF
>TRBJ2-3|many|TRBD2|TRBV29-1|13
TGCAGCGTACTAGCGGGTGGCACAGATACGCAGTATTTT
CSVLAGGTDTQYF
>TRBJ2-4|many|NA|TRBV7-2|16
TGTGCCAGCAGCTTAAGAACTGGGGCGGCCAAAAACATTCAGTACTTC
CASSLRTGAAKNIQYF
>TRBJ2-3|NA|TRBD1|TRBV13|18
TGTGCCAGCAGCTTAAGACTTACAGGGGTGACTAGCACAGATACGCAGTATTTT
CASSLRLTGVTSTDTQYF
>TRBJ1-1|few|TRBD1|TRBV28|17
TGTGCCAGCAGTTTATCGGCCTTGGGACAGATGAACACTGAAGCTTTCTTT
CASSLSALGQMNTEAFF
>TRBJ2-5|few|NA|TRBV7-8|15
TGTGCCAGCAGCTCCAAGGGAGAGAGAGGAGAGACCCAGTACTTC
CASSSKGERGETQYF
>TRBJ2-2|few|NA|TRBV4-2|13
TGTGCCAGCGCACTAGGAGATTTCGGGGAGCTGTTTTTT
CASALGDFGELFF
>TRBJ1-1|few|NA|TRBV29-1|12
TGCAGCGTTGCGGGCTCCAAGGCTGAAGCTTTCTTT
CSVAGSKAEAFF
>TRBJ2-7|many|NA|TRBV12-3/TRBV12-4|12
TGTGCCAGCAGTTTTGGCGGCTACGAGCAGTACTTC
CASSFGGYEQYF
>TRBJ2-7|NA|TRBD1|TRBV6-5|16
TGTGCCAGCAGTTACTCGACAGGGATGATGACCTACGAGCAGTACTTC
CASSYSTGMMTYEQYF
>TRBJ2-2|few|TRBD1|TRBV5-6|15
TGTGCCAGCAGCCCACAGGGGATGAACACCGGGGAGCTGTTTTTT
CASSPQGMNTGELFF
>TRBJ1-2|few|NA|TRBV7-2|11
TGTGCCAGCAGCGGAGGTCCTGGCTACACCTTC
CASSGGPGYTF
>TRBJ1-1|NA|NA|TRBV4-2|14
TGTGCCAGTTCTTCCCGCGCCGTGAACACTGAAGCTTTCTTT
CASSSRAVNTEAFF
>TRBJ2-5|NA|NA|TRBV12-3/TRBV12-4|14
TGTGCCAGCAGTTTTGGGCAGGGAGAAGAGACCCAGTACTTC
CASSFGQGEETQYF
>TRBJ2-1|many|NA|TRBV28|17
TGTGCCAGCAGTTCCATCCTAGCCCGGGACGGCTACAATGAGCAGTTCTTC
CASSSILARDGYNEQFF
>TRBJ2-5|NA|TRBD2|TRBV7-8|15
TGTGCCAGCACCTTTAGCGGGAGGGCCGTCGAGACCCAGTACTTC
CASTFSGRAVETQYF
>TRBJ2-2|few|TRBD2|TRBV9|16
TGTGCCAGCAGCGTAGACCTAGCGGACAACACCGGGGAGCTGTTTTTT
CASSVDLADNTGELFF
>TRBJ2-5|NA|NA|TRBV12-3/TRBV12-4|14
TGTGCCAGCAGCCTCCCCCGGATAGAAGAGACCCAGTACTTC
CASSLPRIEETQYF
>TRBJ2-1|many|NA|TRBV29-1|12
TGCAGCGTTGAGGCAGTCTACAATGAGCAGTTCTTC
CSVEAVYNEQFF
>TRBJ2-5|many|TRBD2|TRBV5-1|17
TGCGCCAGCAGCCTCCGGCTTTTGACTAGCGGGATTGAGACCCAGTACTTC
CASSLRLLTSGIETQYF
>TRBJ2-5|few|TRBD2|TRBV20-1|13
TGCAGTGCGAGTAGCGGGAGGGAAGAGACCCAGTACTTC
CSASSGREETQYF
>TRBJ2-1|NA|NA|TRBV5-1|19
TGCGCCAGCAGTCGCAGGGTTACACCGGGACTTAGCTCCTACAATGAGCAGTTCTTC
CASSRRVTPGLSSYNEQFF
>TRBJ2-7|NA|TRBD2|TRBV4-3|17
TGCGCCAGCAGCCAAGATGGAGGGACTAGGGTATCCTACGAGCAGTACTTC
CASSQDGGTRVSYEQYF
>TRBJ2-7|few|NA|TRBV7-6|15
TGTGCCAGCAGCGCCGGGGGTGATCCCACCTACGAGCAGTACTTC
CASSAGGDPTYEQYF
>TRBJ2-3|many|NA|TRBV10-3|13
TGTGCCATCCGCGATGACGGCACAGATACGCAGTATTTT
CAIRDDGTDTQYF
>TRBJ2-3|many|TRBD1|TRBV12-3/TRBV12-4|15
TGTGCCAGCAGGCCGACAGGGGTTCGCACAGATACGCAGTATTTT
CASRPTGVRTDTQYF
>TRBJ2-3|many|NA|TRBV28|15
TGTGCCAGCAGTTTCTACGGGACAGCGGGCCATACGCAGTATTTT
CASSFYGTAGHTQYF
>TRBJ2-7|NA|TRBD2|TRBV4-1|15
TGCGCCAGCAGCCCTGGAGACCCGGGGGGTTATTGGCAGTACTTC
CASSPGDPGGYWQYF
>TRBJ2-1|NA|TRBD2|TRBV4-1|19
TGCGCCAGCAGCCAAGGAGCGGGAGGGATCCTGAGCTCCTACAATGAGCAGTTCTTC
CASSQGAGGILSSYNEQFF
>TRBJ2-1|NA|TRBD2|TRBV4-1|18
TGCGCCAGCAGCCAAGAGCCGATAGCGGGAGGGCCATCAGATGAGCAGTTCTTC
CASSQEPIAGGPSDEQFF
>TRBJ2-5|few|TRBD1|TRBV7-9|14
TGTGCCAGCAGCCCAGACAGGGTATTTGAGACCCAGTACTTC
CASSPDRVFETQYF
>TRBJ2-1|many|TRBD2|TRBV7-9|15
TGTGCCAGCAGAACGGGACTAGCGGGCTACAATGAGCAGTTCTTC
CASRTGLAGYNEQFF
>TRBJ1-2|NA|TRBD1|TRBV9|15
TGTGCCAGCAGCGTTAACAGGGGAGCTAACTATGGCTACACCTTC
CASSVNRGANYGYTF
>TRBJ1-6|few|TRBD1|TRBV6-1|14
TGTGCCAGCAGTCTCCGGGACAGGGGCGCATCCCTCCACTTT
CASSLRDRGASLHF